What follows are 28 T cell receptor beta chains derived from one specimen sequenced in a study of cytomegalovirus exposure and HLA in healthy donors. Profiled with immunoSEQ multiplex PCR; TCRdb holds only in-frame clones, not every one. The sample has more than 250,000 clones, roughly 87% seen once. The sample comprised PBMCs. These receptors all come from a woman aged 25 to 39 in good health and CMV-seropositive.

This sequence joins TRBV6-5 and TRBJ2-3; D is possibly TRBD2 (6 bases). CDR3 length: 15 residues. Germline V gene lookup returns CDR1 MNHEY and CDR2 SVGAGI. V was shortened by 7 bases and J by 0 bases, with 14 bases between the two germline ends. The CDR3 loop is CASMIGGRSTDTQYF. In nucleotides, the CDR3 is TGTGCCAGCATGATTGGGGGGAGAAGCACAGATACGCAGTATTTT.

This clone occurred once. The J gene is TRBJ1-2, the V gene TRBV4-1; 9 nucleotides line up with TRBD1. The ends lost 2 bases at V and 4 bases at J; junction bases unmatched: 5. CDR1 is MGHRA and CDR2 is YSYEKL in the germline V gene. The CDR3 is 15 residues long. CDR3 sequence (DNA): TGCGCCAGCAGCCAAATGGGGACAGGGAGCTATGGCTACACCTTC. Translation: CASSQMGTGSYGYTF.

This chain connects TRBV7-6 to TRBJ2-5; D tentatively reads TRBD1 or TRBD2 (5 bases each). V lost 3 bases, J lost 4 bases, and 12 bases lay in between. There are 14 residues in the CDR3. Germline assignment: CDR1 SGHVS and CDR2 FNYEAQ. CDR3 sequence: CASSFGAEGETQYF. CDR3 DNA sequence: TGTGCCAGCAGCTTCGGGGCCGAGGGAGAGACCCAGTACTTC.

The chain's CDR3 is CASSLAGGTGWYNEQFF. The CDR3 region has the DNA TGTGCCAGCAGCTTGGCAGGCGGGACAGGGTGGTACAATGAGCAGTTCTTC. This chain uses TRBV5-4 with TRBJ2-1; TRBD1 matches 9 bases. The CDR3 contains 17 residues. Germline CDR1 SGHNT, CDR2 YYREEE (reference sequence). Trimming took 0 bases from V and 4 from J; bases not matched to a gene: 8.

The V gene is TRBV4-2, the J gene TRBJ2-3; perhaps TRBD2 as D (8 bases). V lost 1 base to trimming and J lost 3 bases, with 20 bases between them. This CDR3 has 18 amino acids. The germline V gene has CDR1 LGHNA and CDR2 YNFKEQ. CDR3 in amino acids: CASSQAGGAGGGTDTQYF. The CDR3 nucleotides are TGTGCCAGCAGCCAAGCAGGGGGGGCGGGAGGCGGTACAGATACGCAGTATTTT.

In this sample, this clone turned up a few times. The chain carries TRBV18 and TRBJ1-2, with D unresolved. CDR1 is KGHSH and CDR2 is LQKENI in the germline V gene. Trimming cost V 3 bases and J 2 bases, with 13 bases left between them. This CDR3 contains 15 residues. CDR3 region: CASSPQSLQNYGYTF. The DNA for the CDR3 is TGTGCCAGCTCACCTCAGTCTCTACAGAACTATGGCTACACCTTC.

This clone was detected only once. The genes are TRBV4-2 and TRBJ2-7; 8 nucleotides match TRBD2. Germline-derived CDR1 and CDR2 are LGHNA and YNFKEQ. After removal of 3 bases from V and 3 bases from J, the junction contained 7 bases not matched to a gene. The CDR3 runs to 15 residues. The CDR3 DNA reads TGTGCCAGCAGCCATGAAGCGGGAGTAGTCTACGAGCAGTACTTC. It codes for CASSHEAGVVYEQYF.

The V and J genes are TRBV5-6 and TRBJ1-5; D gene uncertain. The V end lost 5 bases, the J end lost 6 bases, and 12 bases lay between the germline ends. CDR1 is SGHDT, CDR2 YYEEEE, per germline. CDR3 length: 13 residues. In DNA, the CDR3 is TGTGCCAGCAGTCCGGGTCAAGGTCAGCCCCAGCATTTT. It is translated as CASSPGQGQPQHF.

This chain links TRBV29-1 with TRBJ2-1; the match to TRBD2 covers 10 bases. Looked up from germline, CDR1 is SQVTM and CDR2 is ANQGSEA. Unmatched junction bases numbered 6, after V lost 0 bases and J lost 4 bases. The CDR3 loop spans 16 amino acids. CDR3: CSVEDSSGRVYNEQFF. The CDR3 DNA follows: TGCAGCGTTGAAGATTCGAGCGGGAGGGTTTACAATGAGCAGTTCTTC.

The chain combines TRBV7-8 with TRBJ1-5, with a tentative D call TRBD1 (5 bases). Looked up from germline, CDR1 is SGHVS and CDR2 is FQNEAQ. V was clipped by 3 bases and J by 7 bases, with 10 bases between them. CDR3 length equals 13 residues. The CDR3 spells CASSFGRDQPQHF. In nucleotides, the CDR3 is TGTGCCAGCAGCTTTGGGAGGGACCAGCCCCAGCATTTT.

The chain carries TRBV15 and TRBJ2-5; D unresolved. This CDR3 has 15 amino acids. Germline-derived CDR1 and CDR2 are LNHNV and YYDKDF (reference sequence). V lost 3 bases and J 9 bases, leaving 20 bases between the germline ends. The chain's CDR3 is CATSRRSDVQGSQYF. CDR3 nucleotides: TGTGCCACCAGCAGGAGGTCGGACGTTCAAGGTTCCCAGTACTTC.

This clone was recorded a few times. The chain is built from TRBV28 and TRBJ2-3, with D hard to call. This CDR3 is built from 15 residues. Trimming cost V 2 bases and J 0 bases, with 9 bases left between them. Germline V lookup: CDR1 MDHEN, CDR2 SYDVKM. DNA of the CDR3: TGTGCCAGCAGTTTAGACCAGGCGAGCACAGATACGCAGTATTTT. Its translation: CASSLDQASTDTQYF. The full variable domain, completed using reference TRBV28 and TRBJ2-3, is DVKVTQSSRYLVKRTGEKVFLECVQDMDHENMFWYRQDPGLGLRLIYFSYDVKMKEKGDIPEGYSVSREKKERFSLILESASTNQTSMYLCASSLDQASTDTQYFGPGTRLTVL.

V and J are TRBV7-3 and TRBJ1-2, with D possibly TRBD1 on 6 matching bases. Germline CDR1 and CDR2: SGHTA and FQGTGA. The ends were cut back, 5 bases at V and 5 bases at J, with 18 bases in the middle. The CDR3 consists of 15 residues. The CDR3 DNA is TGTGCCAGCAGCCCAAATGGGGGGCGCGGGTATGGCTACACCTTC. Its protein is CASSPNGGRGYGYTF.

The chain is built from TRBV11-3 and TRBJ1-1; the D gene is possibly TRBD1 (5 bases). Between the trimmed V and J ends, which lost 1 base and 4 bases, there was a span of 10 bases. This CDR3 has 14 amino acids. From germline, CDR1 is SGHNT and CDR2 YENEEA. CDR3 coding DNA: TGTGCCAGCAGCTTAGGGGGCGGTAGCACTGAAGCTTTCTTT. Translation gives CASSLGGGSTEAFF.

The chain links TRBV30 to TRBJ2-2; tentatively, D is TRBD1 or TRBD2 (5 bases each). This CDR3 has 12 residues. The V end lost 3 bases, the J end lost 8 bases, and 10 bases lay between the germline ends. Germline CDR1 GTSNPN, CDR2 SVGIG (reference sequence). CDR3 DNA sequence: TGTGCCTGGAGGGGGGTGTCTGGGGAGCTGTTTTTT. It encodes CAWRGVSGELFF.

The chain recombines TRBV2 with TRBJ2-2; 12 bases are a match to TRBD2. V lost 7 bases, J lost 7 bases, and 7 bases stayed unmatched. Germline V gene lookup returns CDR1 SNHLY and CDR2 FYNNEI. The CDR3 sequence is 15 residues long. CDR3 protein: CASTGLAGSNGELFF. The CDR3 region has the DNA TGTGCCAGCACCGGACTAGCGGGGTCTAACGGGGAGCTGTTTTTT.

V usage is TRBV30 and J usage is TRBJ2-7, with D tentatively TRBD2 (6 bases). The V end lost 3 bases, the J end lost 2 bases, and 11 bases lay between the germline ends. The CDR3 spans 13 residues. Germline V lookup: CDR1 GTSNPN, CDR2 SVGIG (reference sequence). CDR3 coding DNA: TGTGCCTGGAGACGGACTAAAACCTACGAGCAGTACTTC. This gives the protein CAWRRTKTYEQYF.

The chain links TRBV5-1 to TRBJ2-7; TRBD2 aligns across 7 bases. V shed 1 base and J 3 bases; nucleotides not matched to a gene: 4. The CDR3 has 14 amino acids. Germline V gene data show CDR1 as SGHRS and CDR2 as YFSETQ. For the CDR3, the DNA is TGCGCCAGCAGCTTGTCAAGCGGGGTCTACGAGCAGTACTTC. This gives the protein CASSLSSGVYEQYF. The full variable domain, completed using reference TRBV5-1 and TRBJ2-7, is KAGVTQTPRYLIKTRGQQVTLSCSPISGHRSVSWYQQTPGQGLQFLFEYFSETQRNKGNFPGRFSGRQFSNSRSEMNVSTLELGDSALYLCASSLSSGVYEQYFGPGTRLTVT.

The rearrangement links TRBV4-1 to TRBJ1-1; possible D gene TRBD1, 6 bases. Trimming took 0 bases from V and 4 from J, leaving 6 bases between them. Germline V gene lookup returns CDR1 MGHRA and CDR2 YSYEKL. The CDR3 extends over 13 amino acids. The CDR3 region is CASSQEGGTEAFF. The CDR3 coding sequence is TGCGCCAGCAGCCAAGAAGGGGGCACTGAAGCTTTCTTT.

V gene TRBV28 combines with J gene TRBJ2-7; D possibly corresponds to TRBD2 (6 bases). Trimming took 3 bases from V and 2 from J, leaving 14 bases between them. CDR3 length: 15 amino acids. Germline-derived CDR1 and CDR2 are MDHEN and SYDVKM. The CDR3 bases are TGTGCCAGCAGTTTTTCTAGCGCTGTAACCTACGAGCAGTACTTC. Protein product: CASSFSSAVTYEQYF.

The chain uses TRBV27 and TRBJ2-1; maybe TRBD2 (5 bases). V shed 6 bases and J shed 0 bases, with 18 bases lying between them. Germline assignment: CDR1 MNHEY and CDR2 SMNVEV (reference sequence). The CDR3 has 17 residues. The CDR3 reads CASSHRDLGISYNEQFF. The CDR3 nucleotides are TGTGCCAGCAGCCATCGGGATCTCGGGATCTCCTACAATGAGCAGTTCTTC.

This clone showed up just a few times. The V gene is TRBV6-1, the J gene TRBJ1-5; the match to TRBD1 covers 9 bases. CDR1 is MNHNS, CDR2 SASEGT, per germline. With 4 bases clipped from V and 1 base from J, the junction kept 2 bases outside the gene matches. The CDR3 spans 15 residues. The CDR3: CASSGGQGSNQPQHF. In DNA, the CDR3 is TGTGCCAGCAGTGGGGGACAGGGAAGCAATCAGCCCCAGCATTTT.

This clone was picked up one time. The chain joins TRBV7-8 to TRBJ1-2, with 8 bases matching TRBD1. Germline V gene sequence: CDR1 SGHVS, CDR2 FQNEAQ. CDR3 size: 16 residues. V lost 1 base and J lost 2; bases outside the gene matches: 6. This chain's CDR3 is CASSLVSGGYNYGYTF. The CDR3 DNA is TGTGCCAGCAGCTTAGTCTCAGGGGGCTACAACTATGGCTACACCTTC.

The chain carries TRBV5-4 and TRBJ2-1, with D maybe TRBD2 (6 bases). V lost 2 bases to trimming and J lost 8 bases, with 17 bases between them. The CDR3 is 15 residues long. Germline CDR1 is SGHNT and CDR2 is YYREEE (reference sequence). CDR3 sequence (DNA): TGTGCCAGCAGCTTTTTTGGGGGGAGCTTCGATGAGCAGTTCTTC. Translation: CASSFFGGSFDEQFF.

This clone occurred a few times. The chain has TRBV5-6 and TRBJ2-5, with 7 bases fitting TRBD1. The trim removed 7 bases at V and 5 bases at J, leaving 5 bases unmatched. The V gene's germline CDR1 is SGHDT and CDR2 YYEEEE. The CDR3 loop spans 12 amino acids. The CDR3 region has the DNA TGTGCCAGCTCACAGGGGCGGGAGACCCAGTACTTC. It codes for CASSQGRETQYF.

The J gene is TRBJ2-3, the V gene TRBV18; D is possibly TRBD1 (5 bases). CDR3 length: 15 residues. CDR1 KGHSH and CDR2 LQKENI come from the germline V gene. V was pared by 3 bases and J by 2 bases, with 12 bases between. CDR3 DNA sequence: TGTGCCAGCTCACCGTTAAAGGGGTTCACAGATACGCAGTATTTT. Its protein is CASSPLKGFTDTQYF.

The V gene is TRBV27, the J gene TRBJ2-1, with 9 bases aligning to TRBD1. The ends lost 6 bases at V and 6 bases at J; junction bases unmatched: 9. The CDR3 contains 15 residues. Per germline, CDR1 MNHEY and CDR2 SMNVEV (reference sequence). DNA of the CDR3: TGTGCCAGCAGAAAAGCTGACAGGGGGGGCAATGAGCAGTTCTTC. This sequence encodes CASRKADRGGNEQFF.

CDR3 nucleotide sequence: TGCGCCAGCACAGCTGGGGACAGGGAAATCGGCGAGCAGTACTTC. Residues: CASTAGDREIGEQYF. The chain couples TRBV5-1 to TRBJ2-7; 9 bases fit TRBD1. The CDR3 loop spans 15 amino acids. V lost 6 bases, J lost 6 bases, and 13 bases stayed unmatched. CDR1 and CDR2 from the germline V gene are SGHRS and YFSETQ. Looking up the rest from reference TRBV5-1 and TRBJ2-7 gives the full variable domain: KAGVTQTPRYLIKTRGQQVTLSCSPISGHRSVSWYQQTPGQGLQFLFEYFSETQRNKGNFPGRFSGRQFSNSRSEMNVSTLELGDSALYLCASTAGDREIGEQYFGPGTRLTVT.